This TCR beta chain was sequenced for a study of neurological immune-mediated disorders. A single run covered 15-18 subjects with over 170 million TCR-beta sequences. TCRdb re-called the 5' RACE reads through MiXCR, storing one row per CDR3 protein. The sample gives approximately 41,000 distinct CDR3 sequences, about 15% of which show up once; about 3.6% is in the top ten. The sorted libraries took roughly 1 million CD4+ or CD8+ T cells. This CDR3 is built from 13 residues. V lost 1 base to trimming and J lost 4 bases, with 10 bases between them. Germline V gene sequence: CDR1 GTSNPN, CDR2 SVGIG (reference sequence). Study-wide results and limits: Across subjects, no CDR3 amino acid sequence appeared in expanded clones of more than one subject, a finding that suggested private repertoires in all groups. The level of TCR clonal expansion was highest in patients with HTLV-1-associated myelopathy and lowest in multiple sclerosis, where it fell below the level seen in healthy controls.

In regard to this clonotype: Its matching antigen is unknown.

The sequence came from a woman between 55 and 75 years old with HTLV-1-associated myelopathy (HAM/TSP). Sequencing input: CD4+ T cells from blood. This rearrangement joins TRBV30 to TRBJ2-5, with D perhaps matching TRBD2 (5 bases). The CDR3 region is CAWSERLGETQYF. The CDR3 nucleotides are TGTGCCTGGAGTGAGCGGCTAGGAGAGACCCAGTACTTC.